Listed here is a single T cell receptor beta chain. Its specificity is unknown. Generated by immunoSEQ multiplex PCR, the TCRdb table keeps only in-frame clones and is missing some. The data show around 58,000 clones, roughly 89% seen once. This sample was included in a study of OX40 agonist ivuxolimab in advanced cancers. Study at large: Averaging roughly 60 years in age, with a range of about 23 to 85, the cohort was about 85% male.

CDR1 and CDR2 (germline): SGHAT, FQNNGV. J was trimmed by 4 bases and V by 0 bases; bases with no gene match: 7. This CDR3 has 16 residues. Whole-study findings and limits: The study observed clonal expansion of CD4+ and CD8+ blood T cells by week 6 at 0.1 to 3.0 mg/kg.

The clonotype comes from an adult with an advanced solid tumor such as melanoma, head and neck, liver or kidney cancer. Sequenced material: CD4+ or CD8+ T cells sorted from blood, taken in a trial of the OX40 agonist ivuxolimab. The V call is TRBV11-2, the J call TRBJ1-2; 8 bases map to TRBD1. The CDR3 DNA is TGTGCCAGCAGCTTAGACAGGGGGCGTTTAGGCTATGGCTACACCTTC. It codes for CASSLDRGRLGYGYTF.